A selection of T cell receptor beta chains follows, all from one sample in a study of memory CD8 T cells in hepatitis C reinfection. Generated by immunoSEQ multiplex PCR, the TCRdb table keeps only in-frame clones and is missing some. The data show under 50,000 clones, roughly 90% seen once. The specimen sequenced was naive CD8+ T cells sorted from blood. The source of these receptors is a man between 18 and 35 years old with hepatitis C virus infection. CDR3s include the opening cysteine and the closing phenylalanine or tryptophan. D genes are given only for firm matches. Expanded clones get a size class; other rows say once, few or many, or leave the size out.

v_gene,abundance,j_gene,d_gene,CDR3nt,CDR3aa
TRBV7-9,-,TRBJ2-3,-,TGTGCCAGCAGCTCCAGGGAGGCAGATACGCAGTATTTT,CASSSREADTQYF
TRBV11-2,-,TRBJ2-7,TRBD1,TGTGCCAGCAGCCCCGGGACAGCTATTATCGCCTACGAGCAGTACTTC,CASSPGTAIIAYEQYF
TRBV27,-,TRBJ2-6,TRBD1,TGTGCCAGCACCACAGGGGCGTCTGGGGCCAACGTCCTGACTTTC,CASTTGASGANVLTF
TRBV29-1,-,TRBJ1-3,-,TGCAGCGTTCCCGGGTCGGGAAACACCATATATTTT,CSVPGSGNTIYF
TRBV6-6,once,TRBJ1-2,-,TGTGCCAGCAGAACTACAGGGATTGAGTCCTATGGCTACACCTTC,CASRTTGIESYGYTF
TRBV4-1,-,TRBJ2-1,TRBD2,TGCGCCAGCAGCCTAGAGACTAGCGGGGGGGACAATGAGCAGTTCTTC,CASSLETSGGDNEQFF
TRBV6-1,-,TRBJ2-3,TRBD2,TGTGCCAGCACCCTGACTAGCGTCACAGATACGCAGTATTTT,CASTLTSVTDTQYF
TRBV15,-,TRBJ2-1,TRBD2,TGTGCCACCAGCAGGAGCCTAGCGGGAGAGATAGATGAGCAGTTCTTC,CATSRSLAGEIDEQFF
TRBV5-5,-,TRBJ2-3,-,TGTGCCAGCAGCTGGCAAGATACGCAGTATTTT,CASSWQDTQYF
TRBV7-9,-,TRBJ2-5,TRBD2,TGTGCCAGCAGCTTACCCCTTGGGAGCGGGGGGGACCAAGAGACCCAGTACTTC,CASSLPLGSGGDQETQYF
TRBV4-1,-,TRBJ1-1,TRBD1,TGCGCCAGCAGCCAAGAAAGACAGGGAGCTGAAGCTTTCTTT,CASSQERQGAEAFF
TRBV28,-,TRBJ1-1,-,TGTGCCAGCAGTTTAACCCAGGGGACTGAAGCTTTCTTT,CASSLTQGTEAFF
TRBV27,once,TRBJ2-1,-,TGTGCCAGCAGCTATGACCTGGGACTGCCTAGTGAGCAGTTCTTC,CASSYDLGLPSEQFF
TRBV6-1,-,TRBJ1-5,-,TGTGCCAGCAGTGTCAGGGAGGGTCAGCCCCAGCATTTT,CASSVREGQPQHF
TRBV27,-,TRBJ2-7,TRBD2,TGTGCCAGCAGTTTAGAGGCTAGCGGGAGGCAAGAGCAGTACTTC,CASSLEASGRQEQYF
TRBV27,once,TRBJ2-5,-,TGTGCCAGCCGAAAAGGGGGGGCTTCGGAGACCCAGTACTTC,CASRKGGASETQYF
TRBV5-1,-,TRBJ1-3,TRBD1,TGCGCCAGCAGCTTTGACAGGGGTTCTGGAAACACCATATATTTT,CASSFDRGSGNTIYF
TRBV11-2,-,TRBJ2-1,TRBD2,TGTGCCAGCAGCTTAGGGGGCGGGGGGGCCTACAATGAGCAGTTCTTC,CASSLGGGGAYNEQFF
TRBV6-1,-,TRBJ2-7,TRBD1,TGTGCCAGCAGTGAACCCGGACAGGGCCCTACCTACGAGCAGTACTTC,CASSEPGQGPTYEQYF
TRBV5-4,few,TRBJ1-1,-,TGTGCCAGCAGCACTGGGCCGAACACTGAAGCTTTCTTT,CASSTGPNTEAFF
TRBV5-1,-,TRBJ1-1,TRBD1,TGCGCCAGCAGCGACGGGACAGGGGAAAACACTGAAGCTTTCTTT,CASSDGTGENTEAFF
TRBV15,once,TRBJ1-1,-,TGTGCCACCAGCAGTACCCGGGGCACTGAAGCTTTCTTT,CATSSTRGTEAFF
TRBV10-2,-,TRBJ1-2,-,TGCGCCAGCAGTGAGTCGATGGTCAGTGCCAACTATGGCTACACCTTC,CASSESMVSANYGYTF
TRBV5-8,once,TRBJ2-2,TRBD1,TGTGCCAGCAGCGGTCCGGGACAGCCCCTCCCCGGGGAGCTGTTTTTT,CASSGPGQPLPGELFF
TRBV2,few,TRBJ2-7,-,TGTGCCAGCAGTCCGGGGTCCTACGAGCAGTACTTC,CASSPGSYEQYF
TRBV10-3,once,TRBJ1-5,TRBD1,TGTGCCATCAGTGCAGGGGGAAGCGCGAGCAATCAGCCCCAGCATTTT,CAISAGGSASNQPQHF
TRBV7-2,-,TRBJ1-1,-,TGTGCCAGCAGCTTAGGGGGGGTTTTCACTGAAGCTTTCTTT,CASSLGGVFTEAFF
TRBV28,-,TRBJ2-5,-,TGTGCCAGCAGTTTATTAACGGGGGACGGTACCCAGTACTTC,CASSLLTGDGTQYF
TRBV27,once,TRBJ2-7,-,TGTGCCAGCAGACTGACAGGATCCTACGAGCAGTACTTC,CASRLTGSYEQYF
TRBV13,-,TRBJ2-2,TRBD2,TGTGCCAGCAGCCTCTCCCTCGCGGGGGGGAACACCGGGGAGCTGTTTTTT,CASSLSLAGGNTGELFF
TRBV7-9,-,TRBJ1-2,TRBD1,TGTGCCAGCAGCTTAGCCATAGGGGGCGATTATGGCTACACCTTC,CASSLAIGGDYGYTF
TRBV2,few,TRBJ2-7,-,TGTGCCATTGTTAGTAACGAGCAGTACTTC,CAIVSNEQYF
TRBV19,few,TRBJ1-1,TRBD1,TGTGCCAGTAGTTCCGGGACAGGGTTATACACTGAAGCTTTCTTT,CASSSGTGLYTEAFF
TRBV7-9,-,TRBJ2-1,-,TGTGCCAGCAGCTTAGCGCAGCGAGAAAATGAGCAGTTCTTC,CASSLAQRENEQFF
TRBV27,-,TRBJ2-4,TRBD1,TGTGCCAGCAGTCCGGGGACAGGGTACGAAAACATTCAGTACTTC,CASSPGTGYENIQYF
TRBV4-1,-,TRBJ2-4,TRBD2,TGCGCCAGCAGCCCCTCCGGGAGGGGAAACATTCAGTACTTC,CASSPSGRGNIQYF
TRBV28,-,TRBJ1-4,TRBD1,TGTGCCAGCAGACCACAGGGGCTGGGTGAAAAACTGTTTTTT,CASRPQGLGEKLFF
TRBV6-5,once,TRBJ1-6,TRBD1,TGTGCCAGCAGTCCGGGACAGACGACGAATTCACCCCTCCACTTT,CASSPGQTTNSPLHF
TRBV7-7,-,TRBJ2-5,TRBD1,TGTGCCAGCAGCTTCCGACAGGGAGAGGAGACCCAGTACTTC,CASSFRQGEETQYF
TRBV19,once,TRBJ2-1,TRBD2,TGTGCCAGTACCATGGATAGCGGGGGGCCTTCCTACAATGAGCAGTTCTTC,CASTMDSGGPSYNEQFF
TRBV10-1,-,TRBJ2-1,-,TGCGCCAGCATCTGTACGACTAGATCCTACAATGAGCAGTTCTTC,CASICTTRSYNEQFF
TRBV15,-,TRBJ1-4,-,TGTGCCACCAGCGGCGGGGGTGGGGGAACTAATGAAAAACTGTTTTTT,CATSGGGGGTNEKLFF